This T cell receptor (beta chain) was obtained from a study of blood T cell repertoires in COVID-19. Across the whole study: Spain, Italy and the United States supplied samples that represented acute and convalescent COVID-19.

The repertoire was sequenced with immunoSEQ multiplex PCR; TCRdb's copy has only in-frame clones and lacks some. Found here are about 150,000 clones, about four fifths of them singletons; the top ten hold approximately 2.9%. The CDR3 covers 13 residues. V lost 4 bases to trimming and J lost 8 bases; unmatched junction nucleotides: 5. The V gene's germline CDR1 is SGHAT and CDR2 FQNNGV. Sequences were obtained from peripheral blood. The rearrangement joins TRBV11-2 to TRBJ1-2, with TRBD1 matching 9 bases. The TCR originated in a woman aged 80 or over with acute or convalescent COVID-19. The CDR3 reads CASSSQGAGGYTF. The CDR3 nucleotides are TGTGCCAGCAGCTCACAGGGGGCTGGAGGCTACACCTTC.